This section outlines one TCR beta chain sequence together with its context. The target antigen is unknown. The data were obtained in a study of T cell responses to AZD1222 COVID-19 vaccine. General study points: Only five or six AZD1222 recipients tested seropositive at baseline. Spike-specific TCR breadth and depth both grew after two AZD1222 doses. Donors in the cohort were predominantly white British and more often female, and clonal diversity was possibly underestimated.

Clones were sequenced by immunoSEQ multiplex PCR, and TCRdb holds only the in-frame ones, with some missing. The sample carries approximately 110,000 clones, about 92% recorded once. Germline CDR1 KGHDR, CDR2 SFDVKD. The CDR3 is 14 amino acids. Trimming cost V 5 bases and J 4 bases, with 10 bases left between them. The sequenced sample was peripheral blood, obtained on day 0 of AZD1222 vaccination. This chain joins TRBV24-1 and TRBJ2-2; D call uncertain. This TCR was sampled from an adult in good health. The chain's CDR3 is CATSGYRSTGELFF. In nucleotides, the CDR3 is TGTGCCACCAGTGGTTATAGGTCCACCGGGGAGCTGTTTTTT.